This record concerns one T cell receptor (beta chain) sequence. Its antigen remains unidentified. With molecular barcodes, quantitative 5'-RACE was used to make the TCR beta libraries. Each CDR3 protein gets one entry after TCRdb re-called the 5' RACE reads with MiXCR. The table includes around 770,000 distinct CDR3 sequences, 12% detected once. The data belong to a study of CD8 T cells in ankylosing spondylitis. Study outcomes and limitations: Matched ankylosing spondylitis synovial fluid reportedly showed significant enrichment of disease-linked clones. Disease-linked clones were found to be CD8+ and relatively rare in peripheral blood. A TCR beta motif of seven or eight highly homologous variants appeared characteristic of ankylosing spondylitis blood. Some of the motif variants had earlier been found in reactive arthritis patients' fluid and blood.

Sample: blood, either unsorted or a sorted T cell fraction (not recorded which). This receptor was taken from a male donor with ankylosing spondylitis.

In DNA, the CDR3 is TGTGCCAGCACCTTAGGGGGGACAGGGCAAGAGACCCAGTACTTC. Its translation is CASTLGGTGQETQYF. The genes are TRBV12-3 or TRBV12-4 and TRBJ2-5, with 9 positions matching TRBD1. J gave up 2 bases and V 7 bases, and 8 bases lay outside the gene matches. The CDR3 is made up of 15 amino acids.